This T cell receptor (beta chain) was obtained from a study of regulatory and conventional T cells in RAG deficiency. Study conclusions and caveats: In Omenn syndrome, Treg and Tconv repertoires overlapped >75%.

A note on this clone: Antigen unknown.

Germline V gives CDR1 SGHVS, CDR2 FNYEAQ. V trimming: 5 bases; J trimming: 2 bases; junction bases outside the gene matches: 5. The CDR3 loop spans 14 amino acids. Measured with immunoSEQ multiplex PCR; TCRdb has only the in-frame clones, and not every one. The repertoire consists of around 30,000 clones, with approximately 90% occurring once and the leading ten covering approximately 5.6%. These data are also associated with another study on regulatory T cells. Per that paper: Amplification used 52 TRBV primers and 13 TRBJ primers.

Sequencing was carried out using CD8+ T cells sorted from blood. V is TRBV7-6 and J is TRBJ2-5; 7 nucleotides match TRBD2. This clonotype was sampled from a human donor in good health. CDR3 nucleotides: TGTGCCAGCAGCCCCCTAGCGGTACAAGAGACCCAGTACTTC. Its translation is CASSPLAVQETQYF. Full variable domain (missing parts from reference TRBV7-6 and TRBJ2-5): GAGVSQSPRYKVTKRGQDVALRCDPISGHVSLYWYRQALGQGPEFLTYFNYEAQQDKSGLPNDRFSAERPEGSISTLTIQRTEQRDSAMYRCASSPLAVQETQYFGPGTRLLVL.